Listed below are T cell receptor beta chains from one sample, sequenced in a study of blood T cell repertoires in COVID-19. Clones were read by immunoSEQ multiplex PCR, and TCRdb kept only the in-frame ones, dropping some. The sample lists over 200,000 clones; about 90% were seen once. The sample consisted of peripheral blood. These receptors all come from a middle-aged man with active or convalescent COVID-19. Both conserved end residues are part of each CDR3. Fields, in order: D gene, clone size, V gene, CDR3 length, J gene, CDR3 DNA, CDR3 protein. D genes are given only for firm matches. Clone sizes are given selectively: once, few, many, or a class where the clone is expanded.

>.|.|TRBV4-1|16|TRBJ1-1
TGCGCCAGCGACTCACCCGGGGACTTCATGAACACTGAAGCTTTCTTT
CASDSPGDFMNTEAFF
>TRBD2|once|TRBV5-1|16|TRBJ2-7
TGCGCCAGCAGCCCTGTTTTGGGCGGGAGGGCCTACGAGCAGTACTTC
CASSPVLGGRAYEQYF
>.|.|TRBV7-9|15|TRBJ2-3
TGTGCCAGCAGCTTACAGGGACTTAGCACAGATACGCAGTATTTT
CASSLQGLSTDTQYF
>TRBD1|.|TRBV20-1|11|TRBJ1-2
TGCAGTGCCGTATCCTGGACAGGGAGCGCCTTC
CSAVSWTGSAF
>TRBD1|.|TRBV30|15|TRBJ2-1
TGTGCCTGGAAACGTTGGGGACAGGGAGGGGATGAGCAGTTCTTC
CAWKRWGQGGDEQFF
>.|.|TRBV12-3/TRBV12-4|13|TRBJ2-1
TGTGCCAGCAACCTAAACAGGGATGGTGAGCAGTTCTTC
CASNLNRDGEQFF
>TRBD1|.|TRBV27|15|TRBJ1-2
TGTGCCAGCAGTGCGATTGGGACAGGGACCTATGGCTACACCTTC
CASSAIGTGTYGYTF
>.|few|TRBV28|12|TRBJ1-5
TGTGCCAGCATGAATAGAGGTCAGCCCCAGCATTTT
CASMNRGQPQHF
>TRBD1|once|TRBV29-1|12|TRBJ1-1
TGCAGCGTGGGGACAGGGAACACTGAAGCTTTCTTT
CSVGTGNTEAFF
>TRBD1|once|TRBV27|14|TRBJ1-4
TGTGCCAGCCAAGGACAGGGGGCAAGTGAAAAACTGTTTTTT
CASQGQGASEKLFF
>TRBD2|.|TRBV9|15|TRBJ2-3
TGTGCCAGCAGCCCCCGGACTAGTTCCACAGATACGCAGTATTTT
CASSPRTSSTDTQYF
>.|.|TRBV12-3/TRBV12-4|11|TRBJ2-7
TGTGCCAGCAGTTTGACATCCGAGCAGTACTTC
CASSLTSEQYF
>TRBD2|few|TRBV29-1|14|TRBJ2-7
TGCAGCGTTGCATTTGCGGGAGTAGTCTACGAGCAGTACTTC
CSVAFAGVVYEQYF
>.|.|TRBV12-3/TRBV12-4|11|TRBJ2-3
TGTGCCAGCAGTTTTCAGGGCACGCAGTATTTT
CASSFQGTQYF
>TRBD1|.|TRBV5-5|15|TRBJ1-1
TGTGCCAGCAGCTTGTTTGAGGGGGCCGGCACTGAAGCTTTCTTT
CASSLFEGAGTEAFF
>.|.|TRBV5-8|11|TRBJ2-5
TGTGCCAGCAGCTTAACTGAGATCGCGTACTTC
CASSLTEIAYF
>.|.|TRBV5-4|15|TRBJ2-6
TGTGCCAGCAGCGGCACAGGGACTGGGGCCAACGTCCTGACTTTC
CASSGTGTGANVLTF
>.|once|TRBV5-8|13|TRBJ2-7
TGTGCCAGCAGCTTGCGGTTTGCATCCGAGCAGTACTTC
CASSLRFASEQYF
>TRBD2|once|TRBV28|16|TRBJ2-3
TGTGCCAGCAGTTTATCCGCGGGGGGACCCACAGATACGCAGTATTTT
CASSLSAGGPTDTQYF
>.|.|TRBV19|15|TRBJ1-1
TGTGCCAGTAGCCCGGCGGGACTGCCGAACACTGAAGCTTTCTTT
CASSPAGLPNTEAFF
>.|.|TRBV2|14|TRBJ2-7
TGTGCCAGCAGATCGGGGGTTCCCCCCTACGAGCAGTACTTC
CASRSGVPPYEQYF
>.|.|TRBV5-1|11|TRBJ1-2
TGCGCCAGCAGTGAGGACTATGGCTACACCTTC
CASSEDYGYTF
>.|.|TRBV4-1|13|TRBJ2-5
TGCGCCAGCAGCCTAAGAGAATCGGAGACCCAGTACTTC
CASSLRESETQYF
>TRBD2|once|TRBV9|14|TRBJ2-2
TGTGCCAGCGGCCCTAGCGGGAACACCGGGGAGCTGTTTTTT
CASGPSGNTGELFF
>.|.|TRBV2|13|TRBJ2-7
TGTGCCAGCAGTGCAACAGGGAACTACGAGCAGTACTTC
CASSATGNYEQYF
>TRBD1|few|TRBV28|15|TRBJ1-6
TGTGCCAGCAGTCTACGCGACAGGGGATCTTCACCCCTCCACTTT
CASSLRDRGSSPLHF
>TRBD1|once|TRBV27|18|TRBJ1-6
TGTGCCAGCAGCCCGGGACAGGGGGCGGGTTACCCCGGTTCACCCCTCCACTTT
CASSPGQGAGYPGSPLHF
>.|.|TRBV27|15|TRBJ1-1
TGTGCCAGCAGTTTTTTACAGGGTTGGAACACTGAAGCTTTCTTT
CASSFLQGWNTEAFF
>TRBD1|.|TRBV28|16|TRBJ2-7
TGTGCCAGCAGTTGGGGGACAGGTCCCTTCTCCTACGAGCAGTACTTC
CASSWGTGPFSYEQYF
>TRBD2|.|TRBV6-5|16|TRBJ2-1
TGTGCCAGCAGTTACTCGGGCGGGGGTAGTTACAATGAGCAGTTCTTC
CASSYSGGGSYNEQFF
>.|.|TRBV9|13|TRBJ1-3
TGTGCCAGCAGCACCCGACAGGGAAACACCATATATTTT
CASSTRQGNTIYF
>TRBD1|.|TRBV7-8|14|TRBJ1-1
TGTGCCAGCAGCTTAAAAACAGGGGGCACTGAAGCTTTCTTT
CASSLKTGGTEAFF
>.|.|TRBV28|12|TRBJ2-7
TGTGCCAGCACAGGGTCCACCTACGAGCAGTACTTC
CASTGSTYEQYF
>TRBD1|.|TRBV7-8|16|TRBJ1-5
TGTGCCAGCGGAGGGGGCCGGAATGTCGGTGATCAGCCCCAGCATTTT
CASGGGRNVGDQPQHF
>.|once|TRBV5-1|13|TRBJ2-1
TGCGCCAGCAGCTCCCTCTCCTACAATGAGCAGTTCTTC
CASSSLSYNEQFF
>.|.|TRBV7-9|15|TRBJ1-4
TGTGCCAGCAGCTTAGGGCTCCTTCCTAATGAAAAACTGTTTTTT
CASSLGLLPNEKLFF
>.|.|TRBV3-1/TRBV3-2|15|TRBJ1-1
TGTGCCAGCAGCCAAGAATCAAGCAAGAACACTGAAGCTTTCTTT
CASSQESSKNTEAFF
>.|once|TRBV18|13|TRBJ1-2
TGTGCCAGCTCCCCCGGTCTCGGTCGAGGCTACACCTTC
CASSPGLGRGYTF
>.|.|TRBV6-5|13|TRBJ1-2
TGTGCCAGCAGACCCACAGGAAAGGGTGGCTACACCTTC
CASRPTGKGGYTF
>TRBD2|few|TRBV7-2|18|TRBJ2-5
TGTGCCAGCAGCTTAGCGTACCTAGCGGGGGGGGACCAAGAGACCCAGTACTTC
CASSLAYLAGGDQETQYF
>.|.|TRBV27|14|TRBJ2-7
TGTGCCAGCAGTTTAAATGGCAGGATTCACGAGCAGTACTTC
CASSLNGRIHEQYF
>.|.|TRBV5-5|15|TRBJ1-3
TGTGCCAGCAGCTTTGGTCTGGCATCTGGAAACACCATATATTTT
CASSFGLASGNTIYF